These 20 T cell receptor beta chains were all obtained from the same sample, sequenced in a study of blood T cell repertoires in COVID-19. The repertoire was sequenced with immunoSEQ multiplex PCR; TCRdb's copy has only in-frame clones and lacks some. The sample shows 300,000 to 450,000 clones, 80% to 90% of them seen only once. Sequenced sample: PBMCs or T cells enriched from blood (not recorded which). The receptor source for this set is a man aged 35-49 years in a cohort exposed to, infected with or recovered from COVID-19 (not recorded which).

The V gene is TRBV24-1, the J gene TRBJ2-2, with D possibly TRBD1 on 6 matching bases. Germline V gene lookup returns CDR1 KGHDR and CDR2 SFDVKD. V was cut by 4 bases and J by 0 bases, with 14 bases left in between. The CDR3 spans 17 residues. CDR3 sequence reads: CATSDSSRGANTGELFF. In nucleotides, the CDR3 is TGTGCCACCAGTGACTCATCCAGGGGCGCGAACACCGGGGAGCTGTTTTTT.

The rearrangement joins TRBV3-1 (or the pseudogene TRBV3-2) to TRBJ2-1; 9 positions agree with TRBD1. Germline-derived CDR1 and CDR2 are LGHDT and YNNKEL (reference sequence). The CDR3 contains 17 residues. Unmatched junction bases numbered 12, after V lost 3 bases and J lost 6 bases. Written as DNA, the CDR3 is TGTGCCAGCAGCCAGGGACAGGGTTCGGTTCCCAGCAATGAGCAGTTCTTC. It is translated as CASSQGQGSVPSNEQFF.

The chain uses TRBV30 and TRBJ2-7; no firm D call. The V end lost 0 bases, the J end lost 7 bases, and 13 bases lay between the germline ends. The CDR3 runs 13 residues. Germline V gene data show CDR1 as GTSNPN and CDR2 as SVGIG (reference sequence). CDR3 amino acids: CAWSVGSGLEQYF. For the CDR3, the DNA is TGTGCCTGGAGTGTAGGTTCGGGTTTAGAGCAGTACTTC.

This clone appeared a few times. CDR3 nucleotide sequence: TGTGCCAGCAGCCCCCCGGGACAGGGAAGATCACCCCTCCACTTT. Translation gives CASSPPGQGRSPLHF. The chain is built from TRBV14 and TRBJ1-6, with 9 nucleotides matching TRBD1. V trimming: 4 bases; J trimming: 10 bases; junction bases outside the gene matches: 8. The CDR3 consists of 15 residues. CDR1 and CDR2 from the germline V gene are SGHDN and FVKESK.

This sequence joins TRBV19 and TRBJ1-2, with 7 bases matching TRBD1. V lost 7 bases and J lost 8; bases outside the gene matches: 13. The CDR3 has 14 amino acids. Germline CDR1 LNHDA, CDR2 SQIVND (reference sequence). CDR3 residues: CASTPDRAIGGYTF. The CDR3 DNA sequence: TGTGCCAGTACCCCCGACAGGGCCATAGGAGGCTACACCTTC.

The chain employs TRBV28 and TRBJ2-7; D is perhaps TRBD2 (6 bases). V lost 5 bases and J 1 base, leaving 9 bases between the germline ends. CDR1 and CDR2 from the germline V gene are MDHEN and SYDVKM. The CDR3 consists of 13 residues. This CDR3 is CASSHGTSYEQYF. In nucleotides, the CDR3 is TGTGCCAGCAGTCACGGGACTTCCTACGAGCAGTACTTC.

The chain carries TRBV19 and TRBJ2-6; the match to TRBD1 covers 8 bases. Trimming took 1 base from V and 3 from J; bases not matched to a gene: 8. The CDR3 spans 18 residues. From germline, CDR1 is LNHDA and CDR2 SQIVND (reference sequence). CDR3 protein: CASSIAGQVFSGANVLTF. CDR3 bases: TGTGCCAGTAGTATAGCGGGACAGGTTTTTAGTGGGGCCAACGTCCTGACTTTC.

The CDR3: CASSEAALSEQFF. The CDR3 nucleotides read TGCGCCAGCAGTGAAGCCGCGCTGAGTGAGCAGTTCTTC. The chain has TRBV10-1 and TRBJ2-1; D remains unclear. V was cut by 3 bases and J by 9 bases, with 12 bases left in between. Germline V gene lookup returns CDR1 WNHNN and CDR2 SYGVQD (reference sequence). The CDR3 covers 13 residues.

The gene calls are TRBV18 and TRBJ1-1; D not certain. The CDR3 consists of 13 residues. Germline CDR1 and CDR2: KGHSH and LQKENI. The V end lost 3 bases, the J end lost 2 bases, and 7 bases lay between the germline ends. DNA of the CDR3: TGTGCCAGCTCACCCGTCCTTAACACTGAAGCTTTCTTT. It codes for CASSPVLNTEAFF.

The V and J genes are TRBV29-1 and TRBJ2-7; 9 bases fit TRBD2. Germline values: CDR1 SQVTM, CDR2 ANQGSEA. This CDR3 spans 13 amino acids. The trim removed 6 bases at V and 1 base at J, leaving 4 bases unmatched. DNA of the CDR3: TGCAGCGTACGTAGCGGGAGATCCTACGAGCAGTACTTC. It specifies CSVRSGRSYEQYF.

The rearrangement uses TRBV5-1 and TRBJ2-1; 7 bases are shared with TRBD2. Germline assignment: CDR1 SGHRS and CDR2 YFSETQ. This CDR3 has 14 residues. Losses at the gene ends were 0 bases for V and 8 bases for J; bases not matched to a gene: 5. The CDR3 reads CASSLVVTSYEQFF. The DNA for the CDR3 is TGCGCCAGCAGCTTGGTTGTGACTAGCTATGAGCAGTTCTTC.

V gene TRBV2 combines with J gene TRBJ2-1; D remains unclear. CDR3 size: 15 residues. Looked up from germline, CDR1 is SNHLY and CDR2 is FYNNEI. V was trimmed by 7 bases and J by 1 base, leaving 14 bases between them. The CDR3 protein is CASKWAVRSYNEQFF. In DNA, the CDR3 is TGTGCCAGCAAGTGGGCTGTTCGTTCCTACAATGAGCAGTTCTTC.

This chain joins TRBV3-1 (or the pseudogene TRBV3-2) and TRBJ1-5; D is uncertain. The germline gives CDR1 LGHDT, CDR2 YNNKEL (reference sequence). V lost 1 base and J 6 bases, leaving 13 bases between the germline ends. The CDR3 runs to 15 residues. This CDR3 is CASSQGSSQVQPQHF. CDR3 bases: TGTGCCAGCAGCCAAGGAAGTTCGCAGGTTCAGCCCCAGCATTTT.

V gene TRBV6-5 combines with J gene TRBJ1-1; D is possibly TRBD1 (5 bases). Trimming cost V 2 bases and J 3 bases, with 13 bases left between them. This CDR3 has 15 residues. Germline CDR1 and CDR2: MNHEY and SVGAGI. CDR3: CASSYGPGRDTEAFF. In nucleotides, the CDR3 is TGTGCCAGCAGTTACGGGCCAGGGAGGGACACTGAAGCTTTCTTT.

The rearrangement joins TRBV11-2 to TRBJ2-7, with D hard to call. Germline CDR1 reads SGHAT; CDR2 reads FQNNGV. This CDR3 region has 14 residues. V lost 2 bases to trimming and J lost 3 bases, with 11 bases between them. Here the CDR3 DNA reads TGTGCCAGCAGCTTAAGATACGGAGTCTACGAGCAGTACTTC. Translation: CASSLRYGVYEQYF.

The CDR3 loop reads CATSDPRGGQGQFF. The CDR3, as DNA: TGTGCCACCAGTGACCCCCGAGGGGGACAGGGGCAGTTCTTC. The genes are TRBV24-1 and TRBJ2-1, with 9 bases matching TRBD1. Trimming at V came to 4 bases and at J to 12 bases, leaving 9 bases not matched to a gene. The germline gives CDR1 KGHDR, CDR2 SFDVKD. This CDR3 comprises 14 residues.

This chain links TRBV3-1 (or the pseudogene TRBV3-2) with TRBJ2-5, with 7 positions matching TRBD1. V lost 2 bases, J lost 3 bases, and 3 bases stayed unmatched. CDR1 and CDR2 (germline): LGHDT, YNNKEL (reference sequence). There are 14 residues in the CDR3. CDR3 coding DNA: TGTGCCAGCAGCCAATCCGGGACAGAAGAGACCCAGTACTTC. It specifies CASSQSGTEETQYF.

This chain links TRBV2 with TRBJ1-5; D not certain. Trimming took off 2 bases at V and 0 bases at J, with 8 bases between the two ends. Looked up from germline, CDR1 is SNHLY and CDR2 is FYNNEI. The CDR3 contains 15 residues. The CDR3 DNA sequence: TGTGCCAGCAGTGAAAGGCGGAATAGCAATCAGCCCCAGCATTTT. It translates to CASSERRNSNQPQHF.

The J gene is TRBJ2-1, the V gene TRBV3-1 (or the pseudogene TRBV3-2), with 11 positions matching TRBD2. Germline CDR1 and CDR2: LGHDT and YNNKEL (reference sequence). Trimming removed 2 bases from V and 2 bases from J; junction bases left unmatched: 8. This CDR3 has 18 residues. The CDR3 DNA follows: TGTGCCAGCAGCCAATACCCCGGGACTAGCGGTCCCTACAATGAGCAGTTCTTC. Its protein product is CASSQYPGTSGPYNEQFF.

This chain links TRBV5-1 with TRBJ1-1, with 8 bases identical to TRBD1. V gave up 3 bases and J gave up 5 bases; unmatched junction bases: 6. CDR3 size: 14 residues. Germline CDR1 and CDR2: SGHRS and YFSETQ. As DNA, the CDR3 is TGCGCCAGCAGCTCGCAGGGGGCGGGAACTGAAGCTTTCTTT. Protein product: CASSSQGAGTEAFF.